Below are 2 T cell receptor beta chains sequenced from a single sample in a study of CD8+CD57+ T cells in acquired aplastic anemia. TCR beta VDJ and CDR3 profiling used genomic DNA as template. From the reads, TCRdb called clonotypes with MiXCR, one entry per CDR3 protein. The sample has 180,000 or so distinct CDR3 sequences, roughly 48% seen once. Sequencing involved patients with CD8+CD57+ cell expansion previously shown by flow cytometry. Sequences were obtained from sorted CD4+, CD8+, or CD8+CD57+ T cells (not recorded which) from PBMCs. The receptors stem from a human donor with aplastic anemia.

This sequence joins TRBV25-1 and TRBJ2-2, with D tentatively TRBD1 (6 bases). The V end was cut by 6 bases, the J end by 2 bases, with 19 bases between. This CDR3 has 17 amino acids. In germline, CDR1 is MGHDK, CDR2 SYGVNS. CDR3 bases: TGTGCCAGCAGCAACTATAGGCCGGGACATAACACCGGGGAGCTGTTTTTT. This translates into CASSNYRPGHNTGELFF.

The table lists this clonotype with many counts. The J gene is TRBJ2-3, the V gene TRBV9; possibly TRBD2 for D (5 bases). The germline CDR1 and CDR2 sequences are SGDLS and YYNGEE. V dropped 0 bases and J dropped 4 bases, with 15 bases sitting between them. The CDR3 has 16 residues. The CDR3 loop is CASSVGLAPSADTQYF. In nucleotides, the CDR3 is TGTGCCAGCAGCGTAGGTCTAGCCCCCAGTGCAGATACGCAGTATTTT.